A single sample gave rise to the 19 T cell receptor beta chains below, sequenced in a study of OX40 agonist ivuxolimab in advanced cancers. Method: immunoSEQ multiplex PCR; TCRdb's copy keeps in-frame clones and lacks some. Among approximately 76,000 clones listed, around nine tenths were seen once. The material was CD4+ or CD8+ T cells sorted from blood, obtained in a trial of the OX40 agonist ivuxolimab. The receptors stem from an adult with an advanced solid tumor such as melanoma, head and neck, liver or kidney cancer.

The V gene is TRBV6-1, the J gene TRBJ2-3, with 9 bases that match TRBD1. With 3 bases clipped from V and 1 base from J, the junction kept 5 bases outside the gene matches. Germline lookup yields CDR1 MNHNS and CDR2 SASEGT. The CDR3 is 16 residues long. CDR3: CASSESWTGGTDTQYF. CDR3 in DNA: TGTGCCAGCAGTGAGAGCTGGACAGGGGGCACAGATACGCAGTATTTT.

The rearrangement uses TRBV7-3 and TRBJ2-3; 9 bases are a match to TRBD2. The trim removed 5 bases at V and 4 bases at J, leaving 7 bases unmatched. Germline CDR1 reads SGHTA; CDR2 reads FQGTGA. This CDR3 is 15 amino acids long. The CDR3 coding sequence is TGTGCCAGCAGCCTAATAGCGGGAGTGGCAGATACGCAGTATTTT. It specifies CASSLIAGVADTQYF.

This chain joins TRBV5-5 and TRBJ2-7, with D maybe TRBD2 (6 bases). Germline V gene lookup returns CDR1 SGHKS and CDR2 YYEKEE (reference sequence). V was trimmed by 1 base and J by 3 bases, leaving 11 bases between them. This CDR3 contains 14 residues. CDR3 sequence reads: CASSLRGGNYEQYF. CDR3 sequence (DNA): TGTGCCAGCAGCTTGAGGGGCGGGAACTACGAGCAGTACTTC.

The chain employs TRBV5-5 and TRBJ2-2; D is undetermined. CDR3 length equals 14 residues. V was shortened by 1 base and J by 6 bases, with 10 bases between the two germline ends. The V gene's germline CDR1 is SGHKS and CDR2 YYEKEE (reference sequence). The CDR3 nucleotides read TGTGCCAGCAGCTTGACCCGCCTCGCCGGGGAGCTGTTTTTT. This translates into CASSLTRLAGELFF.

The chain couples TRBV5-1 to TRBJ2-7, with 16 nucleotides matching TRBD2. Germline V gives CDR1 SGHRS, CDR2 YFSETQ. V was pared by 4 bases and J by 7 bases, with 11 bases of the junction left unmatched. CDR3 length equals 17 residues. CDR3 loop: CASSAGLAGGAQEEQYF. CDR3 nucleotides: TGCGCCAGCAGCGCGGGACTAGCGGGAGGGGCGCAAGAGGAGCAGTACTTC.

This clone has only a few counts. Here the CDR3 reads CASSVATWGQRETQYF. CDR3 coding DNA: TGTGCCAGCAGCGTAGCTACATGGGGGCAGCGGGAGACCCAGTACTTC. The rearrangement joins TRBV9 to TRBJ2-5, with a tentative D call TRBD1 (6 bases). The CDR3 has 16 residues. Germline V gene lookup returns CDR1 SGDLS and CDR2 YYNGEE. V shed 0 bases and J shed 5 bases, with 17 bases lying between them.

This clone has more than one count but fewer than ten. DNA of the CDR3: TGTGCCAGTAACGACAGGGGAGGGAATCAGCCCCAGCATTTT. It specifies CASNDRGGNQPQHF. The chain combines TRBV19 with TRBJ1-5; TRBD1 matches 8 bases. Germline V gives CDR1 LNHDA, CDR2 SQIVND (reference sequence). This CDR3 contains 14 residues. With 7 bases clipped from V and 4 bases from J, the junction kept 6 bases outside the gene matches.

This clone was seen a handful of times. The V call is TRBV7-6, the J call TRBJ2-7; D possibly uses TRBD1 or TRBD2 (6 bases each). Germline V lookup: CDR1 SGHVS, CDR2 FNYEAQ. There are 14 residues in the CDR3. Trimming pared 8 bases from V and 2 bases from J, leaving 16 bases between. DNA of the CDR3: TGTGCCAGCGGATCGGGGGCAGGCCCCTACGAGCAGTACTTC. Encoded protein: CASGSGAGPYEQYF. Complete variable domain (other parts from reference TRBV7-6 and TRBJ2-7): GAGVSQSPRYKVTKRGQDVALRCDPISGHVSLYWYRQALGQGPEFLTYFNYEAQQDKSGLPNDRFSAERPEGSISTLTIQRTEQRDSAMYRCASGSGAGPYEQYFGPGTRLTVT.

The CDR3 region has the DNA TGTGCCAGCAGTGGACAGCAGCCCTACGAGCAGTACTTC. Translated: CASSGQQPYEQYF. The V call is TRBV2, the J call TRBJ2-7; the D gene is possibly TRBD1 (5 bases). CDR1 is SNHLY, CDR2 FYNNEI, per germline. The germline V and J ends were trimmed by 4 bases and 2 bases, with 9 bases remaining between them. The CDR3 is made up of 13 amino acids.

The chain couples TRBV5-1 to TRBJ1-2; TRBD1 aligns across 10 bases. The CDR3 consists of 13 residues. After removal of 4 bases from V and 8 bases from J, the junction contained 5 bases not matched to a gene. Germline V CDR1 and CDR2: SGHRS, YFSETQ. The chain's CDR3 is CASSTDRGRGYTF. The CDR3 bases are TGCGCCAGCAGCACCGACAGGGGGCGAGGCTACACCTTC. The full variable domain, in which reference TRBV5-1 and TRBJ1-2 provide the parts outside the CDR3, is KAGVTQTPRYLIKTRGQQVTLSCSPISGHRSVSWYQQTPGQGLQFLFEYFSETQRNKGNFPGRFSGRQFSNSRSEMNVSTLELGDSALYLCASSTDRGRGYTFGSGTRLTVV.

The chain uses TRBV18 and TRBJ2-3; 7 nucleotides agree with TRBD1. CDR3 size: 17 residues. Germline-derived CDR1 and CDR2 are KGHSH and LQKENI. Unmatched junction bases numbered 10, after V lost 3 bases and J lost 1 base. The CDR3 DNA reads TGTGCCAGCTCACCTGTCCGGGACAGCAAAGGCACAGATACGCAGTATTTT. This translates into CASSPVRDSKGTDTQYF.

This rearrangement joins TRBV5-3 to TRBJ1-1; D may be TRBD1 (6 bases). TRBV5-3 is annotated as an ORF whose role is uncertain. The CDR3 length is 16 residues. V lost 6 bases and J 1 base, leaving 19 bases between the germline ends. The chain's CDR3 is CARTEWAGEENTEAFF. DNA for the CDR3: TGTGCCAGAACCGAATGGGCAGGGGAGGAGAACACTGAAGCTTTCTTT.

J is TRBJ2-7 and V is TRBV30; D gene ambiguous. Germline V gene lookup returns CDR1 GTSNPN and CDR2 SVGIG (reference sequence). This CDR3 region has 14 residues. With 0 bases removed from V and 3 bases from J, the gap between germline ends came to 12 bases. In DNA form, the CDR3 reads TGTGCCTGGAGTGTACGGCAGATGTTCTACGAGCAGTACTTC. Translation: CAWSVRQMFYEQYF.

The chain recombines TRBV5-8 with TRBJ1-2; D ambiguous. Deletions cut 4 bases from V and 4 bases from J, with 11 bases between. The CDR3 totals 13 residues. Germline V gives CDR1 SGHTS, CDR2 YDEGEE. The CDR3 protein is CASSPRSLYGYTF. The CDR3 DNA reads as TGTGCCAGCAGCCCTAGGTCCCTCTATGGCTACACCTTC.

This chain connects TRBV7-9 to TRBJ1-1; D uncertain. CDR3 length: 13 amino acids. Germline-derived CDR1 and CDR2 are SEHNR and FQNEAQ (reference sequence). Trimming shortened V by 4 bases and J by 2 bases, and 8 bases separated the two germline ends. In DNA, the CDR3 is TGTGCCAGCAGCTACGCGGGTAACACTGAAGCTTTCTTT. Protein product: CASSYAGNTEAFF.

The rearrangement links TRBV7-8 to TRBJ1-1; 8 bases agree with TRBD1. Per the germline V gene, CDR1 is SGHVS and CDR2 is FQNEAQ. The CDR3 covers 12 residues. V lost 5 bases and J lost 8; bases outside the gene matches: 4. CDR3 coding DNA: TGTGCCAGCAGCCACGGACAGGGCGAAGCTTTCTTT. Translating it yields CASSHGQGEAFF.

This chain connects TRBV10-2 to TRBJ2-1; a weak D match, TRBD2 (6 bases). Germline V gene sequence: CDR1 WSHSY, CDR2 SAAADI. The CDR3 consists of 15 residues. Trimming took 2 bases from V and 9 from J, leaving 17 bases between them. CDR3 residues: CASSEGPGSMGEQFF. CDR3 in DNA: TGCGCCAGCAGTGAGGGGCCCGGGAGTATGGGTGAGCAGTTCTTC.

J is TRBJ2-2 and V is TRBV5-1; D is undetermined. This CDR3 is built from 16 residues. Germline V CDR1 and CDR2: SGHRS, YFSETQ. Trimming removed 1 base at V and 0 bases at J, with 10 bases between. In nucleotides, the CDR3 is TGCGCCAGCAGCTTGACGACACTCGCGAACACCGGGGAGCTGTTTTTT. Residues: CASSLTTLANTGELFF.

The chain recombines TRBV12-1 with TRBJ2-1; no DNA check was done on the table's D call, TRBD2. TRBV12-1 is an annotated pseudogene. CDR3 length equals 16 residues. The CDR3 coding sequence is TGTGCCAGCAGCTCCGAGGGGACTAGCGGGAGCGGTGAGCAGTTCTTC. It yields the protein CASSSEGTSGSGEQFF.